The 10 T cell receptor beta chains listed next were all sequenced from one sample in a study of cytomegalovirus exposure and HLA in healthy donors. Vbeta (60) and Jbeta (13) primers were used in the PCR. Some clones are missing from TCRdb's copy, which holds only in-frame ones; the method was immunoSEQ multiplex PCR. The sample yields over 150,000 clones, approximately 76% seen once. The sequenced sample consisted of PBMCs. The receptor source for this set is a woman aged 18 to 35 in good health and CMV-seropositive.

The chain carries TRBV11-1 and TRBJ2-3, with D maybe TRBD2 (6 bases). The germline V and J ends were trimmed by 5 bases and 10 bases, with 19 bases remaining between them. Germline V lookup: CDR1 SGHAT, CDR2 FQDESV (reference sequence). This CDR3 is built from 14 residues. CDR3 residues: CASSPRGGYFAQYF. CDR3 sequence (DNA): TGTGCCAGCAGCCCACGGGGAGGTTATTTTGCGCAGTATTTT.

For this clone: Other DNA sequences in the sample encode the same CDR3. The CDR3 sequence: CASSSTSGGDTQYF. Here the CDR3 DNA reads TGCGCCAGCAGCTCGACTAGCGGGGGTGATACGCAGTATTTT. The chain uses TRBV5-1 and TRBJ2-3, with 12 bases fitting TRBD2. J lost 6 bases, V lost 3 bases, and 2 bases had no gene match. Germline CDR1 is SGHRS and CDR2 is YFSETQ. CDR3 length: 14 residues.

This clone is deemed medium-sized. The gene calls are TRBV4-3 and TRBJ1-6, with D unclear. The CDR3 consists of 16 residues. Germline CDR1 is LGHNA and CDR2 is YSLEER. Trimming cost V 1 base and J 2 bases, with 9 bases left between them. The CDR3 spells CASSQGPGAYNSPLHF. The CDR3 DNA reads TGCGCCAGCAGCCAAGGACCAGGCGCCTATAATTCACCCCTCCACTTT.

This clone was detected a few times. The chain has TRBV5-1 and TRBJ2-5; no reliable D call. CDR3 length: 14 amino acids. Trimming took off 0 bases at V and 2 bases at J, with 8 bases between the two ends. Germline lookup yields CDR1 SGHRS and CDR2 YFSETQ. The CDR3 region has the DNA TGCGCCAGCAGCTTGGGGGCAGTACAAGAGACCCAGTACTTC. Its protein is CASSLGAVQETQYF.

CDR3 region: CAISGQGPQETQYF. CDR3 nucleotides: TGTGCCATCAGCGGACAGGGTCCCCAAGAGACCCAGTACTTC. The V gene is TRBV10-3, the J gene TRBJ2-5; 8 nucleotides agree with TRBD1. CDR1 ENHRY and CDR2 SYGVKD come from the germline V gene. With V trimmed by 6 bases and J by 1 base, 4 bases remained unmatched. This CDR3 has 14 amino acids.

V is TRBV4-3 and J is TRBJ2-1; TRBD1 might be the D (5 bases). CDR1 LGHNA and CDR2 YSLEER come from the germline V gene. The CDR3 sequence is 17 residues long. V was trimmed by 0 bases and J by 2 bases, leaving 14 bases between them. CDR3 nucleotide sequence: TGCGCCAGCAGCCAAGATTTGGCAGCAGGGACCTACAATGAGCAGTTCTTC. It codes for CASSQDLAAGTYNEQFF.

About this clone itself: The sample carries other DNA sequences with the same CDR3. The V gene is TRBV18, the J gene TRBJ2-7; D is ambiguous. There are 13 residues in the CDR3. Trimming took 3 bases from V and 0 from J, leaving 6 bases between them. Germline CDR1 and CDR2: KGHSH and LQKENI. The CDR3 DNA is TGTGCCAGCTCACCGCCGAGCTCCTACGAGCAGTACTTC. Residues: CASSPPSSYEQYF.

The chain employs TRBV6-4 and TRBJ1-5, with D possibly matching TRBD1 (5 bases). V lost 8 bases, J lost 2 bases, and 7 bases lay in between. The CDR3 has 12 residues. CDR1 and CDR2 from the germline V gene are MRHNA and SNTAGT. The chain's CDR3 is CASGHGNQPQHF. CDR3 nucleotide sequence: TGTGCCAGCGGACATGGCAATCAGCCCCAGCATTTT.

This chain links TRBV6-1 with TRBJ2-3; 9 bases fit TRBD2. The CDR3 totals 15 residues. Trimming cost V 6 bases and J 2 bases; bases outside gene matches: 6. CDR1 MNHNS and CDR2 SASEGT come from the germline V gene. CDR3 region: CASRVAGANTDTQYF. CDR3 in DNA: TGTGCCAGCAGGGTAGCGGGGGCGAACACAGATACGCAGTATTTT.

V usage is TRBV19 and J usage is TRBJ2-3, with D possibly matching TRBD2 (5 bases). Trimming pared 1 base from V and 6 bases from J, leaving 17 bases between. Germline V gene sequence: CDR1 LNHDA, CDR2 SQIVND (reference sequence). This CDR3 is built from 16 residues. The CDR3 reads CASSIAWTSGGDTQYF. CDR3 bases: TGTGCCAGTAGTATAGCTTGGACTTCGGGCGGGGATACGCAGTATTTT. Full variable domain (missing parts from reference TRBV19 and TRBJ2-3): DGGITQSPKYLFRKEGQNVTLSCEQNLNHDAMYWYRQDPGQGLRLIYYSQIVNDFQKGDIAEGYSVSREKKESFPLTVTSAQKNPTAFYLCASSIAWTSGGDTQYFGPGTRLTVL.